This is a list of T cell receptor beta chains from one sample in a study of OX40 agonist ivuxolimab in advanced cancers. Profiled with immunoSEQ multiplex PCR; TCRdb holds only in-frame clones, not every one. The sample contains about 40,000 clones, around nine tenths of which appear only once. The source material was CD4+ or CD8+ T cells sorted from blood, sampled in a trial of the OX40 agonist ivuxolimab. The receptors originated from an adult with an advanced solid tumor such as melanoma, head and neck, liver or kidney cancer. CDR3s include the opening cysteine and the closing phenylalanine or tryptophan. Each record gives: D gene, clone size, V gene, J gene, CDR3 protein, CDR3 DNA. D genes are given only for firm matches. Clone size is given for some rows only: seen once, a few or many times, or a class if the clone is expanded.

d_call: -; clone_size: -; v_call: TRBV9; j_call: TRBJ2-3; cdr3_aa: CASSVVAGGHPDTQYF; cdr3_nt: TGTGCCAGCAGCGTAGTTGCTGGGGGACACCCAGATACGCAGTATTTT
d_call: -; clone_size: -; v_call: TRBV7-3; j_call: TRBJ2-7; cdr3_aa: CASSLDVGDLYEQYF; cdr3_nt: TGTGCCAGCAGCTTAGACGTGGGGGACCTCTACGAGCAGTACTTC
d_call: -; clone_size: -; v_call: TRBV9; j_call: TRBJ2-1; cdr3_aa: CASSQGGIRYNEQFF; cdr3_nt: TGTGCCAGCAGCCAGGGGGGAATACGGTACAATGAGCAGTTCTTC
d_call: TRBD1; clone_size: -; v_call: TRBV7-9; j_call: TRBJ2-2; cdr3_aa: CASGLGQANTGELFF; cdr3_nt: TGTGCCAGCGGCTTAGGACAGGCTAACACCGGGGAGCTGTTTTTT
d_call: -; clone_size: -; v_call: TRBV6-5; j_call: TRBJ1-5; cdr3_aa: CASSYSRTVGQPQHF; cdr3_nt: TGTGCCAGCAGTTATTCACGAACTGTTGGTCAGCCCCAGCATTTT
d_call: -; clone_size: -; v_call: TRBV6-5; j_call: TRBJ2-3; cdr3_aa: CASGVGTQYF; cdr3_nt: TGTGCCAGTGGGGTTGGTACGCAGTATTTT
d_call: -; clone_size: -; v_call: TRBV5-1; j_call: TRBJ2-2; cdr3_aa: CASSLMRSIGSNTGELFF; cdr3_nt: TGCGCCAGCAGCTTAATGCGGTCCATAGGGTCGAACACCGGGGAGCTGTTTTTT
d_call: TRBD1; clone_size: -; v_call: TRBV9; j_call: TRBJ2-7; cdr3_aa: CASSPEGQLYEQYF; cdr3_nt: TGTGCCAGCAGCCCCGAGGGACAGCTCTACGAGCAGTACTTC
d_call: -; clone_size: -; v_call: TRBV4-1; j_call: TRBJ1-2; cdr3_aa: CASSQGPGPGYTF; cdr3_nt: TGCGCCAGCAGCCAAGGTCCGGGCCCTGGCTACACCTTC
d_call: -; clone_size: -; v_call: TRBV4-3; j_call: TRBJ2-1; cdr3_aa: CASSQDLTGQDGYNEQFF; cdr3_nt: TGCGCCAGCAGCCAAGATCTTACCGGTCAGGACGGGTACAATGAGCAGTTCTTC
d_call: TRBD1; clone_size: -; v_call: TRBV4-2; j_call: TRBJ1-5; cdr3_aa: CASSQDGTGDQPQHF; cdr3_nt: TGTGCCAGCAGCCAAGATGGGACAGGGGATCAGCCCCAGCATTTT
d_call: -; clone_size: -; v_call: TRBV11-3; j_call: TRBJ1-1; cdr3_aa: CASSLRVNTEAFF; cdr3_nt: TGTGCCAGCAGCTTAAGGGTGAACACTGAAGCTTTCTTT
d_call: TRBD1; clone_size: -; v_call: TRBV19; j_call: TRBJ2-7; cdr3_aa: CASSRGQGYEQYF; cdr3_nt: TGTGCCAGTAGTAGGGGACAGGGCTACGAGCAGTACTTC
d_call: -; clone_size: -; v_call: TRBV25-1; j_call: TRBJ2-5; cdr3_aa: CASSGLWPTGLYF; cdr3_nt: TGTGCCAGCAGTGGCCTGTGGCCCACCGGTCTGTACTTC
d_call: TRBD1; clone_size: few; v_call: TRBV13; j_call: TRBJ2-1; cdr3_aa: CASSLEAGQGVAYTYNEQFF; cdr3_nt: TGTGCCAGCAGCTTAGAGGCGGGACAGGGGGTCGCCTATACCTACAATGAGCAGTTCTTC